This is a list of T cell receptor beta chains from one sample in a study of shared clonotypes between healthy human individuals. Assay used: immunoSEQ multiplex PCR; TCRdb lists only in-frame clones, some missing. The table records some 1 million clones, around 74% of them present only once. Specimen: memory CD4+ T cells sorted from blood. The receptors here all came from a man aged 18 to 35 in good health. Each CDR3 is given with its conserved first and last residue. A D gene is named only where the DNA matches it firmly. A row's size may be missing; if present it is once, few, many or a size class.

TRBD2,TRBJ2-3,TRBV28,-,14,TGTGCCAGCAGTTCGGGAGGCAATACAGATACGCAGTATTTT,CASSSGGNTDTQYF
-,TRBJ2-3,TRBV10-2,-,14,TGCGCCAGCAGTGATCAGAGAAGAGCAGATACGCAGTATTTT,CASSDQRRADTQYF
-,TRBJ1-4,TRBV2,-,13,TGTGCCAGCAGTGTCCGGAATAATGAAAAACTGTTTTTT,CASSVRNNEKLFF
-,TRBJ2-3,TRBV6-1,-,15,TGTGCCAGCAGTGAAAGGGTGACCCCCTCAGGTACGCAGTATTTT,CASSERVTPSGTQYF
TRBD1,TRBJ1-4,TRBV28,-,16,TGTGCCAGCAGTACCATCACAGGGGCAACTAATGAAAAACTGTTTTTT,CASSTITGATNEKLFF
-,TRBJ1-5,TRBV9,-,15,TGTGCCAGCAGCGTAGGGGCGCAGGGCCATCAGCCCCAGCATTTT,CASSVGAQGHQPQHF
TRBD2,TRBJ2-5,TRBV19,-,17,TGTGCCAGTAGTGCCGGACTAGCGGGAGGTAGACAAGAGACCCAGTACTTC,CASSAGLAGGRQETQYF
TRBD2,TRBJ2-5,TRBV4-2,-,18,TGTGCCAGCAGCCTAGGGCTAGCGGGGGGGCCCGTCCAAGAGACCCAGTACTTC,CASSLGLAGGPVQETQYF
-,TRBJ1-2,TRBV6-4,-,15,TGTGCCAGCAGTGCCTTAGGGGGTCCTGGCGGTGGCTACACCTTC,CASSALGGPGGGYTF
-,TRBJ2-1,TRBV7-9,-,12,TGTGCCAGCAGCTTAGAAGCGAATGAGCAGTTCTTC,CASSLEANEQFF
-,TRBJ1-2,TRBV20-1,-,10,TGCAGTGTTCCCCGGGGGGACTACACCTTC,CSVPRGDYTF
-,TRBJ2-3,TRBV9,-,12,TGTGCCAGCAGCGTAGGGACAGATACGCAGTATTTT,CASSVGTDTQYF
TRBD1,TRBJ2-2,TRBV27,-,15,TGTGCCAGCAGGGGGACAGGGGTCAACACCGGGGAGCTGTTTTTT,CASRGTGVNTGELFF
-,TRBJ2-2,TRBV27,-,13,TGTGCCAGCAGTTTAAGGGGAACCGGGGAGCTGTTTTTT,CASSLRGTGELFF
-,TRBJ1-5,TRBV6-6,-,13,TGTGCCAGCTCATCACAGGGTAGTCAGCCCCAGCATTTT,CASSSQGSQPQHF
-,TRBJ2-3,TRBV7-6,-,16,TGTGCCAGCAGCTTAAGGCTTGGGGCTAGCACAGATACGCAGTATTTT,CASSLRLGASTDTQYF
TRBD1,TRBJ1-3,TRBV10-3,-,15,TGTGCCATCATCGAGGAGGGGGCTCCTGGAAACACCATATATTTT,CAIIEEGAPGNTIYF
-,TRBJ1-6,TRBV7-2,few,14,TGTGCCAGCAGCTTAGAGTCAGGGAGATCACCCCTCCACTTT,CASSLESGRSPLHF
TRBD1,TRBJ2-2,TRBV29-1,few,15,TGCAGCGTTGTATCTGGGACAGTGAACACCGGGGAGCTGTTTTTT,CSVVSGTVNTGELFF
TRBD1,TRBJ2-7,TRBV6-6,-,14,TGTGCCAGCACCAGGGACAGGGTCGGCTACGAGCAGCACTTC,CASTRDRVGYEQHF
TRBD1,TRBJ1-2,TRBV5-1,few,15,TGCGCCAGCAGCTTGGCCATGGGACAGGGTAATGGCTACACCTTC,CASSLAMGQGNGYTF
TRBD2,TRBJ2-5,TRBV5-4,-,14,TGTGCCAGCAGCTCCAGCGGGGGGGCGGAGACCCAGTACTTC,CASSSSGGAETQYF
TRBD2,TRBJ2-4,TRBV2,once,17,TGTGCCAGCAGTGAGCTAGCGGGAGGGAAGTATCAAAACATTCAGTACTTC,CASSELAGGKYQNIQYF
-,TRBJ2-1,TRBV27,once,14,TGTGCCAGCAGTTTCTCTACAGCTTACAATGAGCAGTTCTTC,CASSFSTAYNEQFF
-,TRBJ2-4,TRBV2,-,16,TGTGCCAGCAGGGAAGACAGAGCCCAAGCCAAAAACATTCAGTACTTC,CASREDRAQAKNIQYF
-,TRBJ2-5,TRBV7-6,many,17,TGTGCCAGCCACTCGGGTCCGGGAAGGGGAAAGGGGGAGACCCAGTACTTC,CASHSGPGRGKGETQYF
TRBD2,TRBJ2-1,TRBV7-2,-,15,TGTGCCAGCAGCTTATCAGCGGGAGGGCAGAGGGAGCAGTTCTTC,CASSLSAGGQREQFF
TRBD2,TRBJ2-7,TRBV10-3,few,13,TGTGCCACCACTAGCGGGGGTTTAGACGAGCAGTACTTC,CATTSGGLDEQYF
-,TRBJ2-7,TRBV5-6,-,15,TGTGCCAGCGCTCCCTCGCCAGGGACGGCTTACGAGCAGTACTTC,CASAPSPGTAYEQYF
-,TRBJ2-5,TRBV5-1,-,16,TGCGCCAGCAGCTCCAAGCCCCATACTAGCCTAGAGACCCAGTACTTC,CASSSKPHTSLETQYF
TRBD2,TRBJ2-7,TRBV5-6,once,13,TGTGCCAGCAGCTGGGGACTAGGCCTCGAGCAGTACTTC,CASSWGLGLEQYF
-,TRBJ1-2,TRBV4-2,-,14,TGTGCCAGCAGCCAAGATATGCAGATCTATGGCTACACCTTC,CASSQDMQIYGYTF
-,TRBJ2-1,TRBV18,few,13,TGTGCCAGCTCACCACGCAGGGTTGCTGAGCAGTTCTTC,CASSPRRVAEQFF
TRBD1,TRBJ2-1,TRBV18,few,17,TGTGCCAGCTCACCAGCGGACAGGGGGATTACCTACAATGAGCAGTTCTTC,CASSPADRGITYNEQFF
-,TRBJ2-7,TRBV6-5,-,11,TGTGCCAGCAGGGGGTCCTACGAGCAGTACTTC,CASRGSYEQYF
TRBD1,TRBJ1-5,TRBV28,many,13,TGTGCCAGCCTTACAGGGGGCTATCAGCCCCAGCATTTT,CASLTGGYQPQHF
-,TRBJ2-7,TRBV6-5,-,15,TGTGCCAGCAGTTCTCACCAGCCCGGCTCCTACGAGCAGTACTTC,CASSSHQPGSYEQYF
-,TRBJ2-3,TRBV7-8,-,13,TGTGCCAGCAGCTTAAGGGACACAGATACGCAGTATTTT,CASSLRDTDTQYF
-,TRBJ2-3,TRBV7-2,-,12,TGTGCCAGCAGCCCCGGTATATATACGCAGTATTTT,CASSPGIYTQYF
-,TRBJ2-5,TRBV10-3,-,13,TGTGCCATCAGTGAGTCCACCAAGGAGACCCAGTACTTC,CAISESTKETQYF
-,TRBJ1-2,TRBV2,few,14,TGTGCCAGCAGTCCGGGACCCTCTAACTATGGCTACACCTTC,CASSPGPSNYGYTF
TRBD2,TRBJ2-3,TRBV11-2,-,15,TGTGCCAGCAGCTACCTAGCGGTTAGCACAGATACGCAGTATTTT,CASSYLAVSTDTQYF
-,TRBJ1-6,TRBV5-6,-,14,TGTGCCAGCAGCTTGTTAAGGGAGAATTCACCCCTCCACTTT,CASSLLRENSPLHF
-,TRBJ2-2,TRBV7-9,-,14,TGTGCCAGCGTGTCGATTCGAGGGTCCGGGGAGCTGTTTTTT,CASVSIRGSGELFF
TRBD1,TRBJ1-2,TRBV18,-,13,TGTGCCAGCTCACTACAGGGGTACTATGGCTACACCTTC,CASSLQGYYGYTF
TRBD1,TRBJ1-2,TRBV5-1,few,13,TGCGCCAGCAGCCCCGACAGGGTGTATGGCTACACCTTC,CASSPDRVYGYTF
-,TRBJ2-3,TRBV12-2,-,20,TGTGCAAGTCGCTTCCCGGGACTAGCGGGAGGGATCTCTAGCACAGATACGCAGTATTTT,CASRFPGLAGGISSTDTQYF
TRBD1,TRBJ1-6,TRBV11-2,few,15,TGTGCCAGCAGCCGGACAGGGGGCGGTAATTCACCCCTCCACTTT,CASSRTGGGNSPLHF
-,TRBJ1-2,TRBV30,many,13,TGTGCCTGGAGTACCGGCCAGGGCAATGGCTACACCTTC,CAWSTGQGNGYTF
-,TRBJ1-6,TRBV6-5,-,14,TGTGCCAGCTCCAAGGACCTATATAATTCACCCCTCCACTTT,CASSKDLYNSPLHF
-,TRBJ1-1,TRBV25-1,-,16,TGTGCCAGCAGTGCCTGGGGCGGGGAGATGAACACTGAAGCTTTCTTT,CASSAWGGEMNTEAFF
-,TRBJ2-5,TRBV10-2,-,15,TGCGCCAGCAGGGACCTAGGGGGGATAGGAGAGACCCAGTACTTC,CASRDLGGIGETQYF
-,TRBJ2-2,TRBV9,-,14,TGTGCCAGCAGCGTAGGAGTGGCTGCCGGGGAGCTGTTTTTT,CASSVGVAAGELFF
TRBD1,TRBJ2-2,TRBV5-1,-,14,TGCGCCAGCAGCCCCGGACAGGGGACCGGGGAGCTGTTTTTT,CASSPGQGTGELFF
TRBD1,TRBJ2-1,TRBV30,-,16,TGTGCCTGGAGTCATTTAGGGACAGGGAGCTACAATGAGCAGTTCTTC,CAWSHLGTGSYNEQFF
TRBD1,TRBJ1-3,TRBV30,-,17,TGTGCCTGGACCCCAGGGGGGGCAGGAGGATCTGGAAACACCATATATTTT,CAWTPGGAGGSGNTIYF
-,TRBJ1-2,TRBV7-9,-,14,TGTGCCAGCAGCTTAGCGCGGCAGAGCTATGGCTACACCTTC,CASSLARQSYGYTF
-,TRBJ2-7,TRBV2,few,13,TGTGCCAGCAAGGGCGGTGGTCGCTACGAGCAGTACTTC,CASKGGGRYEQYF
-,TRBJ2-3,TRBV11-2,-,16,TGTGCCAGCAGCTTAATGGCGCAGGGGGGACGAGATACGCAGTATTTT,CASSLMAQGGRDTQYF
-,TRBJ1-2,TRBV30,medium-sized,13,TGTGCCTGGAGTGTACAGCGCTTGGTAGGCTACACCTTC,CAWSVQRLVGYTF